These 6 T cell receptor beta chains came from one sample sequenced in a study of cytomegalovirus exposure and HLA in healthy donors (dated by TCRdb to about 2017). Receptors were amplified or captured by the immunoSEQ multiplex PCR assay. The multiplex PCR relied on a mix of 60 forward primers for TCR Vbeta segments and 13 reverse primers for TCR Jbeta segments. Here the immuneACCESS table is served through TCRdb, limited to in-frame sequences with V and J called. Missing clones are a known gap in these copies; in checked studies unresolved V genes cover under half, and the rest lacks a known reason. In this sample the table shows over 95,000 clones, approximately 80% of which occur a single time. Clones ranked in the top ten supply under 3.5% of the sample. Sequencing was performed on PBMCs. These receptors all come from a female donor in good health and CMV-seronegative.

This sequence joins TRBV28 and TRBJ1-2; perhaps TRBD1 as D (5 bases). Germline V gene data show CDR1 as MDHEN and CDR2 as SYDVKM. The CDR3 sequence is 13 residues long. The ends were cut back, 2 bases at V and 9 bases at J, with 13 bases in the middle. The CDR3 spells CASSLRAGNRYTF. In nucleotides, the CDR3 is TGTGCCAGCAGTTTAAGGGCAGGGAATCGCTACACCTTC.

V is TRBV9 and J is TRBJ2-5; TRBD1 aligns across 9 bases. This CDR3 is 16 amino acids long. Germline CDR1 reads SGDLS; CDR2 reads YYNGEE. V shed 3 bases, J shed 4 bases, and the junction held 10 bases outside the gene matches. CDR3 sequence: CASSEPGQGLRETQYF. CDR3 nucleotides: TGTGCCAGCAGCGAACCGGGACAGGGTTTAAGAGAGACCCAGTACTTC. Supplemented by reference TRBV9 and TRBJ2-5, the full variable domain reads DSGVTQTPKHLITATGQRVTLRCSPRSGDLSVYWYQQSLDQGLQFLIQYYNGEERAKGNILERFSAQQFPDLHSELNLSSLELGDSALYFCASSEPGQGLRETQYFGPGTRLLVL.

V is TRBV5-5 and J is TRBJ1-1, with TRBD1 identical over 7 bases. The CDR3 contains 14 residues. J lost 0 bases, V lost 4 bases, and 3 bases had no gene match. Germline V gene data show CDR1 as SGHKS and CDR2 as YYEKEE (reference sequence). CDR3 nucleotides: TGTGCCAGCAGCCTGACAGGGCTGAACACTGAAGCTTTCTTT. Protein: CASSLTGLNTEAFF.

J is TRBJ2-3 and V is TRBV7-8; D is possibly TRBD1 (5 bases). CDR1 SGHVS and CDR2 FQNEAQ come from the germline V gene. The V gene lost 4 bases and the J gene lost 6 bases, with 11 bases spanning the gap. There are 13 residues in the CDR3. The CDR3 region has the DNA TGTGCCAGCAGCTCCCGGTGGGGCGATACGCAGTATTTT. As protein: CASSSRWGDTQYF.

Concerning this clone itself: Different DNA sequences within this sample yield the same CDR3. This chain's CDR3 is CASSLRQGGTGELFF. The CDR3 nucleotides are TGTGCCAGCAGCTTGCGGCAGGGGGGCACCGGGGAGCTGTTTTTT. The V and J genes are TRBV7-3 and TRBJ2-2; D perhaps matches TRBD1 (7 bases). The CDR3 contains 15 residues. V was pared by 3 bases and J by 4 bases, with 12 bases between. Germline-derived CDR1 and CDR2 are SGHTA and FQGTGA.

V usage is TRBV5-1 and J usage is TRBJ1-1; D possibly corresponds to TRBD1 (6 bases). The CDR3 is 16 amino acids. V was clipped by 0 bases and J by 5 bases, with 17 bases between them. Germline V gene data show CDR1 as SGHRS and CDR2 as YFSETQ. The CDR3 sequence is CASSLEPGATGTEAFF. The CDR3 DNA reads TGCGCCAGCAGCTTGGAGCCAGGGGCCACGGGTACTGAAGCTTTCTTT.